Here is one T cell receptor (beta chain) with its context. This specimen belongs to a study of blood T cells in healthy people across ages. PCR was performed a second time for about 6 to 12 cycles using a sample-barcoded 5' primer and a J-beta primer mix. TCRdb called the 5' RACE reads again in MiXCR, with one record for every CDR3 protein. The sample yields 950,000 to 1,200,000 distinct CDR3 sequences, about two fifths seen once. V lost 7 bases and J lost 6, with 9 bases in between. The germline V gene encodes CDR1 ENHRY and CDR2 SYGVKD. This CDR3 comprises 11 residues. The V call is TRBV10-3, the J call TRBJ1-1; no firm D call. Sequenced: blood. This sequence originates from a man between 18 and 29 years old in good health. CDR3 sequence reads: CAIKIQSEAFF. In nucleotides, the CDR3 is TGTGCCATCAAGATACAGTCTGAAGCTTTCTTT.